These 5 T cell receptor beta chains came from one sample sequenced in a study of patients and donors after allogeneic stem cell transplantation. TCRdb used MiXCR to reprocess the RT-PCR reads, holding one entry per CDR3 protein. Found here are about a million distinct CDR3 sequences, about 20% of them singletons; the top ten hold approximately 5.9%. The material sequenced was blood, either unsorted or a sorted T cell fraction (not recorded which). The source of these receptors is a human donor who was either an allogeneic HSCT recipient or a stem cell or donor lymphocyte infusion donor (not recorded which). It is not recorded whose cells these are; they may come from a transplant donor.

This clonotype has more than one count but fewer than ten. The chain links TRBV15 to TRBJ1-5; TRBD1 is a possible D gene (6 bases). Trimming took 4 bases from V and 0 from J, leaving 13 bases between them. The CDR3 is 16 residues long. Germline values: CDR1 LNHNV, CDR2 YYDKDF (reference sequence). CDR3 loop: CATSTRQAYSNQPQHF. CDR3 DNA: TGTGCCACCAGCACCCGACAGGCCTATAGCAATCAGCCCCAGCATTTT.

This clonotype was seen only a few times. The chain combines TRBV9 with TRBJ2-7; tentatively, D is TRBD1 or TRBD2 (5 bases each). The germline V gene has CDR1 SGDLS and CDR2 YYNGEE. The V end was cut by 0 bases, the J end by 5 bases, with 15 bases between. The CDR3 extends over 15 amino acids. Written as DNA, the CDR3 is TGTGCCAGCAGCGTAGAGGGGTCGGGGTCCCACGAGCAGTACTTC. Its translation: CASSVEGSGSHEQYF.

The J gene is TRBJ1-1, the V gene TRBV4-1; D is undetermined. CDR1 and CDR2 (germline): MGHRA, YSYEKL. V shed 1 base and J shed 0 bases, with 6 bases lying between them. This CDR3 is 14 amino acids long. CDR3 nucleotides: TGCGCCAGCAGCCAAGGGCCGCTGAACACTGAAGCTTTCTTT. The encoded protein is CASSQGPLNTEAFF.

This clonotype occurred a few times. The V gene is TRBV6-6, the J gene TRBJ1-1; D possibly corresponds to TRBD1 (5 bases). Germline CDR1 is MNHNY and CDR2 is SVGAGI (reference sequence). Trimming took 2 bases from V and 6 from J, leaving 10 bases between them. The CDR3 length is 13 residues. CDR3 sequence (DNA): TGTGCCAGCAGTTACGGAGGGGCCCCTGAAGCTTTCTTT. Protein sequence: CASSYGGAPEAFF.

This clonotype came up a few times. The rearrangement links TRBV4-3 to TRBJ2-2; 8 nucleotides line up with TRBD1. Germline CDR1 is LGHNA and CDR2 is YSLEER. V trimming: 3 bases; J trimming: 7 bases; junction bases outside the gene matches: 13. CDR3 size: 17 residues. The CDR3 DNA reads as TGCGCCAGCAGCCACCAACAGGGGGTTAATTTTATCGGGGAGCTGTTTTTT. Residues: CASSHQQGVNFIGELFF.